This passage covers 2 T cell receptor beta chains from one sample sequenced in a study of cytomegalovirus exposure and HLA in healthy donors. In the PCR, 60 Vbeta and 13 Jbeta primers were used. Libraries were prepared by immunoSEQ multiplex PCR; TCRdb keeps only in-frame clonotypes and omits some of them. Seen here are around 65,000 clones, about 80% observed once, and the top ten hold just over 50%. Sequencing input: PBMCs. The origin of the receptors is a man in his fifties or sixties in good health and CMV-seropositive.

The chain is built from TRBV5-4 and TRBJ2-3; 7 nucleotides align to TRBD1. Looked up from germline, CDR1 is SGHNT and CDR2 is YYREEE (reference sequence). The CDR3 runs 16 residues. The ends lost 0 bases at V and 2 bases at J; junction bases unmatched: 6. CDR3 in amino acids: CASSLAGKGATDTQYF. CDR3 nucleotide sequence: TGTGCCAGCAGCTTGGCCGGAAAGGGGGCCACAGATACGCAGTATTTT.

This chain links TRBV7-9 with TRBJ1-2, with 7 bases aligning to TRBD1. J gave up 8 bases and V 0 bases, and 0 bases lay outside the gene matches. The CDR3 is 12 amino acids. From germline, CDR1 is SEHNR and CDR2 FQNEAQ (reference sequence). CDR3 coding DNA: TGTGCCAGCAGCTTAGCAGGGGGCGGCTACACCTTC. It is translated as CASSLAGGGYTF. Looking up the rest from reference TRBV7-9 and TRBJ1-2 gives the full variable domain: DTGVSQNPRHKITKRGQNVTFRCDPISEHNRLYWYRQTLGQGPEFLTYFQNEAQLEKSRLLSDRFSAERPKGSFSTLEIQRTEQGDSAMYLCASSLAGGGYTFGSGTRLTVV.